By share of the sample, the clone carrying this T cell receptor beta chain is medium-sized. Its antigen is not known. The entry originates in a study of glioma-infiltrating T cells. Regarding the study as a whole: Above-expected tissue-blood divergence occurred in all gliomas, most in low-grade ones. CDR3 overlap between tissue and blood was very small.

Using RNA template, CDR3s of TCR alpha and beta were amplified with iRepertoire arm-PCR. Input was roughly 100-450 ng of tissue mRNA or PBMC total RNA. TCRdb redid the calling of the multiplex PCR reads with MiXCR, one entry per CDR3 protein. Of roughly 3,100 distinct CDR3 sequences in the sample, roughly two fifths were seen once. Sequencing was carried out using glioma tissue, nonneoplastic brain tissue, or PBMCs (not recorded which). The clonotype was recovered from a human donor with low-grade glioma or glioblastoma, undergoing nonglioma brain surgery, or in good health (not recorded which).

DNA of the CDR3: TGTGCCAGCAGTTACTCGTCCAGCGGGAGGGACGAGCAGTACTTC. Protein sequence: CASSYSSSGRDEQYF. J is TRBJ2-7 and V is TRBV6-6, with TRBD2 matching over 10 bases. J was trimmed by 5 bases and V by 0 bases; bases with no gene match: 4. The CDR3 spans 15 residues. Germline V gene data show CDR1 as MNHNY and CDR2 as SVGAGI (reference sequence).